These 14 T cell receptor beta chains were all obtained from the same sample, sequenced in a study of cytomegalovirus exposure and HLA in healthy donors. Both 60 Vbeta primers and 13 Jbeta primers went into the PCR. The protocol was immunoSEQ multiplex PCR, while the TCRdb copy is restricted to in-frame clones and leaves out a portion. Of 70,000 to 90,000 clones listed, 65% to 90% were seen once; the top ten hold approximately 20%. The sequencing input was PBMCs. The source is a man aged 65 to 79 in good health and CMV-seropositive.

The chain uses TRBV10-3 and TRBJ2-3, with a weak D call TRBD1 (6 bases). The CDR3 runs to 13 residues. Germline CDR1 and CDR2: ENHRY and SYGVKD. Trimming removed 8 bases at V and 3 bases at J, with 12 bases between. The CDR3 region is CAIGTGQTDTQYF. The CDR3 DNA is TGTGCCATCGGGACCGGACAGACAGATACGCAGTATTTT.

This clone turned up a few times. The chain employs TRBV18 and TRBJ2-3; D uncertain. Trimming pared 3 bases from V and 5 bases from J, leaving 9 bases between. Germline V gene data show CDR1 as KGHSH and CDR2 as LQKENI. The CDR3 loop spans 13 amino acids. CDR3 loop: CASSPHLLDTQYF. CDR3 sequence (DNA): TGTGCCAGCTCACCGCACTTGTTAGATACGCAGTATTTT.

About this clone itself: Other DNA sequences in the sample encode the same CDR3. This chain joins TRBV5-1 and TRBJ2-2; D unresolved. Germline V gene lookup returns CDR1 SGHRS and CDR2 YFSETQ. Trimming stripped 0 bases from V and 1 base from J, with 4 bases between. The CDR3 runs to 14 residues. CDR3 residues: CASSLGQNTGELFF. CDR3 nucleotide sequence: TGCGCCAGCAGCTTGGGACAGAACACCGGGGAGCTGTTTTTT.

V and J are TRBV30 and TRBJ1-1, with D hard to call. V dropped 0 bases and J dropped 0 bases, with 5 bases sitting between them. The CDR3 covers 13 residues. The germline gives CDR1 GTSNPN, CDR2 SVGIG (reference sequence). In DNA, the CDR3 is TGTGCCTGGAGTGTATCCATGAACACTGAAGCTTTCTTT. Its translation: CAWSVSMNTEAFF. Based on the CDR3 plus reference TRBV30 and TRBJ1-1, the full variable domain is SQTIHQWPATLVQPVGSPLSLECTVEGTSNPNLYWYRQAAGRGLQLLFYSVGIGQISSEVPQNLSASRPQDRQFILSSKKLLLSDSGFYLCAWSVSMNTEAFFGQGTRLTVV.

The V call is TRBV7-8, the J call TRBJ2-7; 8 nucleotides match TRBD1. Germline CDR1 reads SGHVS; CDR2 reads FQNEAQ. CDR3 length: 14 amino acids. Trimming took 5 bases from V and 3 from J; bases not matched to a gene: 6. Here the CDR3 DNA reads TGTGCCAGCAGCCCAGGACAGGGTGGCTACGAGCAGTACTTC. Translated, it gives CASSPGQGGYEQYF.

The genes are TRBV18 and TRBJ1-5; the D gene is possibly TRBD1 (5 bases). This CDR3 region has 13 residues. From germline, CDR1 is KGHSH and CDR2 LQKENI. Trimming shortened V by 3 bases and J by 6 bases, and 9 bases separated the two germline ends. As DNA, the CDR3 is TGTGCCAGCTCACCGGGTAGGGGTCAGCCCCAGCATTTT. Its protein product is CASSPGRGQPQHF. The variable domain in full, with the rest retrieved from reference TRBV18 and TRBJ1-5, is NAGVMQNPRHLVRRRGQEARLRCSPMKGHSHVYWYRQLPEEGLKFMVYLQKENIIDESGMPKERFSAEFPKEGPSILRIQQVVRGDSAAYFCASSPGRGQPQHFGDGTRLSIL.

This chain links TRBV5-1 with TRBJ2-7, with 9 bases identical to TRBD1. This CDR3 is 15 amino acids long. The germline V gene encodes CDR1 SGHRS and CDR2 YFSETQ. Trimming took 4 bases from V and 2 from J; bases not matched to a gene: 7. The CDR3 loop reads CASSGLRDRAYEQYF. CDR3 in DNA: TGCGCCAGCAGCGGGCTCCGGGACAGGGCCTACGAGCAGTACTTC.

The chain links TRBV5-1 to TRBJ2-7; 10 bases map to TRBD2. The ends lost 1 base at V and 7 bases at J; junction bases unmatched: 5. This CDR3 is built from 14 residues. Germline V CDR1 and CDR2: SGHRS, YFSETQ. CDR3 sequence reads: CASSLTSGVREQYF. CDR3 nucleotide sequence: TGCGCCAGCAGCTTGACTAGCGGGGTTCGAGAGCAGTACTTC.

J is TRBJ1-2 and V is TRBV7-2, with D maybe TRBD1 (5 bases). Looked up from germline, CDR1 is SGHTA and CDR2 is FQGNSA. The CDR3 spans 15 residues. The V end lost 5 bases, the J end lost 0 bases, and 13 bases lay between the germline ends. Here the CDR3 DNA reads TGTGCCAGCAGCCCCGCGGGGGGAGCTAACTATGGCTACACCTTC. Protein: CASSPAGGANYGYTF.

CDR3: CASSVAGTSGRGLFF. DNA of the CDR3: TGTGCCAGCAGCGTAGCTGGGACTAGCGGGAGGGGGCTGTTCTTC. The chain couples TRBV9 to TRBJ2-1, with TRBD2 matching over 16 bases. This CDR3 region has 15 residues. Trimming cost V 0 bases and J 15 bases; bases outside gene matches: 6. Germline V gene sequence: CDR1 SGDLS, CDR2 YYNGEE.

V and J are TRBV7-2 and TRBJ2-5, with no clear D. Germline V gene lookup returns CDR1 SGHTA and CDR2 FQGNSA. This CDR3 comprises 14 residues. Trimming removed 1 base at V and 1 base at J, with 7 bases between. The CDR3 loop reads CASSLVTAQETQYF. The DNA of the CDR3 is TGTGCCAGCAGCTTAGTCACAGCCCAAGAGACCCAGTACTTC.

The CDR3 DNA sequence: TGTGCCAGCAGTTTATTAGCGGGAGTCACCGGGGAGCTGTTTTTT. Its translation is CASSLLAGVTGELFF. This chain uses TRBV28 with TRBJ2-2, with 9 bases fitting TRBD2. With 1 base clipped from V and 4 bases from J, the junction kept 1 base outside the gene matches. Germline CDR1 MDHEN, CDR2 SYDVKM. This CDR3 spans 15 amino acids.

V usage is TRBV12-2 and J usage is TRBJ2-7; TRBD1 is the table's D call, not checked against the DNA. TRBV12-2 is reported as a pseudogene. This CDR3 is built from 17 residues. CDR3 sequence reads: CASRHNNRDRDSYEQYF. The CDR3 bases are TGTGCAAGTCGACACAACAACCGGGACAGGGATTCCTACGAGCAGTACTTC.

This sequence joins TRBV7-8 and TRBJ1-2, with TRBD1 matching 7 bases. The V gene end was trimmed by 5 bases and the J gene end by 3 bases; junction bases not matched to a gene: 9. Germline V CDR1 and CDR2: SGHVS, FQNEAQ. CDR3 length: 15 residues. The CDR3 spells CASSPWTGPDYGYTF. CDR3 coding DNA: TGTGCCAGCAGCCCCTGGACAGGCCCGGACTATGGCTACACCTTC.